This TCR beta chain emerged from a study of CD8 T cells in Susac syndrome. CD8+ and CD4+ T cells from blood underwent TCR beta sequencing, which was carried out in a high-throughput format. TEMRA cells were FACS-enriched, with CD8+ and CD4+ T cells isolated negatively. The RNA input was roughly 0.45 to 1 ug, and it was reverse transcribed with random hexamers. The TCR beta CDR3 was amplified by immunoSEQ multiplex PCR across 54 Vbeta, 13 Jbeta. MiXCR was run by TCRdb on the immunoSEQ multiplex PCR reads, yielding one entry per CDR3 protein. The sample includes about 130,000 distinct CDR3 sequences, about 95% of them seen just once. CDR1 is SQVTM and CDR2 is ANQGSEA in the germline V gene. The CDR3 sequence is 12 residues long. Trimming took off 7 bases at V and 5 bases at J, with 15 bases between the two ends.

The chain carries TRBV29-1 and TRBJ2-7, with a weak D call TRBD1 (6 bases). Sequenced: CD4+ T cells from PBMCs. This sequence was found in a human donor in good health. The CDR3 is CSANRDSDEQYF. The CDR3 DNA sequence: TGCAGCGCCAACAGGGATAGCGACGAGCAGTACTTC.